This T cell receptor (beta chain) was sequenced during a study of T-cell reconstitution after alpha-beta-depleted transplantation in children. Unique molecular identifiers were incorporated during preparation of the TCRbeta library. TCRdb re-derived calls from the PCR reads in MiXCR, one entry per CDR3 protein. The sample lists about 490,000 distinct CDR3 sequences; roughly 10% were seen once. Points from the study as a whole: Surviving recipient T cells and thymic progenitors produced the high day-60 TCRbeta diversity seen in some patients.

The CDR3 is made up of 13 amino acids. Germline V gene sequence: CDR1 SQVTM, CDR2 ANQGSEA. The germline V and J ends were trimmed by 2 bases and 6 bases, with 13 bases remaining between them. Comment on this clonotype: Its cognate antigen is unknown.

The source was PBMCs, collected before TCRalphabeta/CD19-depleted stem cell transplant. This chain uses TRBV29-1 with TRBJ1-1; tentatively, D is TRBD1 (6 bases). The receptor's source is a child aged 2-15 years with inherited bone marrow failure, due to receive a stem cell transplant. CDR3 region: CSVERRGGSEAFF. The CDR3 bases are TGCAGCGTTGAACGGAGAGGGGGTTCTGAAGCTTTCTTT. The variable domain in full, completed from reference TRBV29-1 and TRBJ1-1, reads SAVISQKPSRDICQRGTSLTIQCQVDSQVTMMFWYRQQPGQSLTLIATANQGSEATYESGFVIDKFPISRPNLTFSTLTVSNMSPEDSSIYLCSVERRGGSEAFFGQGTRLTVV.